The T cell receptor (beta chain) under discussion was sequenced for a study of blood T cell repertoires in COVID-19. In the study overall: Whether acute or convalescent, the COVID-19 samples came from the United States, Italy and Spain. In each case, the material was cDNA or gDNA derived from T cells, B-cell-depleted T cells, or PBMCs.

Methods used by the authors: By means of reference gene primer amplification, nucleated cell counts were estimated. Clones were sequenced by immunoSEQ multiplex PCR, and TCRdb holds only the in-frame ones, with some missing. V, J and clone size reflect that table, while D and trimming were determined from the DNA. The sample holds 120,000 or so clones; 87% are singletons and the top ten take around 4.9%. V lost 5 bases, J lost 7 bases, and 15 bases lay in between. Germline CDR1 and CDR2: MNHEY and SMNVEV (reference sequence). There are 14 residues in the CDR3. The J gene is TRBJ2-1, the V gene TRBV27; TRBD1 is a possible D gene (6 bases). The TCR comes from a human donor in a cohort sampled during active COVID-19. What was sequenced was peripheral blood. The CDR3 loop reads CASSPGHPQNEQFF. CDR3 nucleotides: TGTGCCAGCAGTCCGGGACATCCTCAGAATGAGCAGTTCTTC.